The subject of this entry is one T cell receptor (beta chain). What it binds is unknown. Unique molecular identifiers were built into the TCR beta cDNA libraries. TCRdb re-derived calls from the PCR reads in MiXCR, one entry per CDR3 protein. The repertoire has 450,000 or so distinct CDR3 sequences, around 40% of them found once; the top ten carry 9.5% to 13%. The CDR3 covers 15 residues. This sample was included in a study of post-analysis software for immune sequencing data. Study-wide results and limits: Roughly five TRBV segments were more frequent in patients than controls; TRBV5-6, TRBV5-1 and TRBV20-1 belonged to this group.

This receptor was taken from a girl aged 10 to 17 with multiple sclerosis. The chain recombines TRBV12-3 or TRBV12-4 with TRBJ2-5, with 8 bases identical to TRBD1. The J call may be wrong; the DNA end is better matched by TRBJ2-7. Input material: blood. CDR3 protein: CASSAYPDRGYEQYF. DNA of the CDR3: TGTGCCAGCAGTGCCTACCCCGACAGGGGTTACGAGCAGTACTTC.